One and the same sample provided the 21 T cell receptor beta chains below, sequenced in a study of shared clonotypes between healthy human individuals. Positive CCR7 selection of CD45RO-negative cells yielded the naive CD8 cells, and terminally differentiated effector memory CD45RA+ cells were excluded. TCRdb's copy holds only in-frame clones and misses some; the assay was immunoSEQ multiplex PCR. Of about 590,000 clones in the sample, roughly 95% were seen once. The source material was naive CD8+ T cells sorted from blood. These receptors originate from a woman younger than 45 in good health.

This chain uses TRBV2 with TRBJ1-4, with D tentatively TRBD1 (6 bases). The germline V gene has CDR1 SNHLY and CDR2 FYNNEI. The V end lost 4 bases, the J end lost 5 bases, and 20 bases lay between the germline ends. The CDR3 has 17 residues. The CDR3 bases are TGTGCCAGCAGTGCACTCCCTTACAGGGTCTCGAATGAAAAACTGTTTTTT. Translated: CASSALPYRVSNEKLFF.

The chain combines TRBV27 with TRBJ2-7; the match to TRBD1 covers 8 bases. V gave up 4 bases and J gave up 3 bases; unmatched junction bases: 8. From germline, CDR1 is MNHEY and CDR2 SMNVEV (reference sequence). The CDR3 has 15 residues. This CDR3 is CASSSPGTGVYEQYF. The CDR3 DNA sequence: TGTGCCAGCAGTTCCCCCGGGACAGGAGTCTACGAGCAGTACTTC.

The genes are TRBV19 and TRBJ2-1; D gene uncertain. Germline values: CDR1 LNHDA, CDR2 SQIVND (reference sequence). Trimming left V 5 bases short and J 0 bases short, with 8 bases between. CDR3 length: 14 residues. CDR3 protein: CASSGLGSYNEQFF. The CDR3 DNA is TGTGCCAGTAGTGGCCTTGGCTCCTACAATGAGCAGTTCTTC.

The chain carries TRBV28 and TRBJ1-3, with a tentative D call TRBD1 (5 bases). Trimming cost V 6 bases and J 0 bases, with 12 bases left between them. The germline gives CDR1 MDHEN, CDR2 SYDVKM. CDR3 length: 15 residues. For the CDR3, the DNA is TGTGCCAGCAGGGGGGACGGACCCTCTGGAAACACCATATATTTT. Translating it yields CASRGDGPSGNTIYF.

The chain links TRBV7-9 to TRBJ2-1; D unclear. Germline V CDR1 and CDR2: SEHNR, FQNEAQ (reference sequence). The CDR3 has 15 residues. Trimming took 6 bases from V and 1 from J, leaving 13 bases between them. CDR3 region: CASSSTARSYNEQFF. The CDR3, as DNA: TGTGCCAGCAGTTCCACCGCTCGGTCCTACAATGAGCAGTTCTTC.

This sequence joins TRBV27 and TRBJ1-1; 7 bases map to TRBD1. Germline V gene sequence: CDR1 MNHEY, CDR2 SMNVEV (reference sequence). J lost 7 bases, V lost 5 bases, and 7 bases had no gene match. This CDR3 spans 13 amino acids. The CDR3 DNA is TGTGCCAGCAGTCCGGGGACAGTCCTTGAAGCTTTCTTT. It specifies CASSPGTVLEAFF.

The gene calls are TRBV11-2 and TRBJ2-6; no definite D call. Trimming stripped 4 bases from V and 0 bases from J, with 7 bases between. Looked up from germline, CDR1 is SGHAT and CDR2 is FQNNGV. This CDR3 comprises 15 residues. The CDR3 sequence: CASSSWSSGANVLTF. Written as DNA, the CDR3 is TGTGCCAGCAGCTCTTGGTCCTCTGGGGCCAACGTCCTGACTTTC.

The V gene is TRBV19, the J gene TRBJ2-1, with a tentative D call TRBD1 (6 bases). Trimming pared 0 bases from V and 5 bases from J, leaving 14 bases between. There are 16 residues in the CDR3. Looked up from germline, CDR1 is LNHDA and CDR2 is SQIVND (reference sequence). In DNA, the CDR3 is TGTGCCAGTAGTATAGAAGGGACAAGGCCTCACAATGAGCAGTTCTTC. It specifies CASSIEGTRPHNEQFF.

The rearrangement links TRBV27 to TRBJ2-3, with 11 positions matching TRBD2. CDR3 length: 15 residues. V was pared by 7 bases and J by 1 base, with 4 bases of the junction left unmatched. In germline, CDR1 is MNHEY, CDR2 SMNVEV (reference sequence). DNA of the CDR3: TGTGCCAGCACTCTTAGCGGGAGGGGCACAGATACGCAGTATTTT. As protein: CASTLSGRGTDTQYF.

This rearrangement joins TRBV13 to TRBJ2-5; 7 positions match TRBD2. The CDR3 length is 19 residues. Germline-derived CDR1 and CDR2 are PRHDT and FYEKMQ (reference sequence). V was pared by 0 bases and J by 3 bases, with 16 bases of the junction left unmatched. The CDR3 sequence: CASSLGMAGAYSLEETQYF. The CDR3 DNA follows: TGTGCCAGCAGCTTAGGCATGGCGGGAGCGTATAGTTTGGAAGAGACCCAGTACTTC.

The chain recombines TRBV7-8 with TRBJ1-4; D might be TRBD1 (6 bases). The CDR3 runs 16 residues. Germline CDR1 reads SGHVS; CDR2 reads FQNEAQ. V lost 3 bases and J 10 bases, leaving 21 bases between the germline ends. CDR3 sequence reads: CASSLYTGGSSGKLFF. CDR3 coding DNA: TGTGCCAGCAGCTTGTACACCGGGGGCTCTAGTGGAAAACTGTTTTTT.

The chain links TRBV13 to TRBJ2-7; a possible D gene is TRBD1 (6 bases). The germline CDR1 and CDR2 sequences are PRHDT and FYEKMQ (reference sequence). Trimming cost V 0 bases and J 5 bases, with 11 bases left between them. CDR3 size: 14 residues. CDR3 protein: CASSLGDRTHEQYF. Here the CDR3 DNA reads TGTGCCAGCAGCTTAGGCGACAGGACGCACGAGCAGTACTTC.

J is TRBJ2-1 and V is TRBV27, with 7 bases that match TRBD2. Losses at the gene ends were 8 bases for V and 1 base for J; bases not matched to a gene: 17. CDR3 length: 18 amino acids. Germline V gives CDR1 MNHEY, CDR2 SMNVEV (reference sequence). For the CDR3, the DNA is TGTGCCAGCGGCCGGGGGAGGGCTAGCGGAAAGTCCTACAATGAGCAGTTCTTC. It is translated as CASGRGRASGKSYNEQFF.

This chain connects TRBV19 to TRBJ1-1, with 8 positions matching TRBD1. Germline V gives CDR1 LNHDA, CDR2 SQIVND (reference sequence). V was clipped by 0 bases and J by 11 bases; unmatched bases: 14. The CDR3 covers 16 residues. CDR3 DNA sequence: TGTGCCAGTAGTATAGATCTATTGCGACAGGGGATCGCGGCTTTCTTT. It translates to CASSIDLLRQGIAAFF. The variable domain in full, completed from reference TRBV19 and TRBJ1-1, reads DGGITQSPKYLFRKEGQNVTLSCEQNLNHDAMYWYRQDPGQGLRLIYYSQIVNDFQKGDIAEGYSVSREKKESFPLTVTSAQKNPTAFYLCASSIDLLRQGIAAFFGQGTRLTVV.

V usage is TRBV4-2 and J usage is TRBJ1-3; 7 bases are shared with TRBD1. CDR1 LGHNA and CDR2 YNFKEQ come from the germline V gene. This CDR3 is 14 amino acids long. V gave up 0 bases and J gave up 7 bases; unmatched junction bases: 3. CDR3 residues: CASSQDKGANTIYF. CDR3 DNA: TGTGCCAGCAGCCAAGATAAGGGGGCGAACACCATATATTTT.

The chain has TRBV27 and TRBJ1-2; TRBD1 is a possible D gene (5 bases). The CDR3 sequence is 14 residues long. Per germline, CDR1 MNHEY and CDR2 SMNVEV (reference sequence). Trimming stripped 6 bases from V and 4 bases from J, with 15 bases between. As DNA, the CDR3 is TGTGCCAGCAGCCCCAACCAGGGAGTCTATGGCTACACCTTC. Its protein product is CASSPNQGVYGYTF.

V is TRBV4-1 and J is TRBJ2-2; D might be TRBD1 (5 bases). There are 16 residues in the CDR3. The germline V gene has CDR1 MGHRA and CDR2 YSYEKL. Trimming took 1 base from V and 0 from J, leaving 9 bases between them. The CDR3: CASSQVQGSNTGELFF. CDR3 nucleotide sequence: TGCGCCAGCAGCCAAGTTCAGGGATCGAACACCGGGGAGCTGTTTTTT.

This clone was detected only once. The chain joins TRBV20-1 to TRBJ2-7, with D maybe TRBD1 (6 bases). CDR3 size: 11 residues. The V end was cut by 1 base, the J end by 6 bases, with 7 bases between. In germline, CDR1 is DFQATT, CDR2 SNEGSKA (reference sequence). Here the CDR3 reads CSARGRGEQYF. CDR3 DNA: TGCAGTGCTAGAGGCAGGGGCGAGCAGTACTTC.

This chain connects TRBV6-5 to TRBJ2-1, with 11 bases identical to TRBD2. The V gene end was trimmed by 8 bases and the J gene end by 7 bases; junction bases not matched to a gene: 10. The CDR3 runs to 15 residues. The germline CDR1 and CDR2 sequences are MNHEY and SVGAGI. The CDR3 region is CASSPGTSGSNEQFF. The CDR3 nucleotides read TGTGCCAGCTCTCCCGGGACTAGCGGTTCTAATGAGCAGTTCTTC.

V is TRBV29-1 and J is TRBJ2-1, with TRBD1 as a possible D gene (6 bases). Germline V gene lookup returns CDR1 SQVTM and CDR2 ANQGSEA. V lost 6 bases to trimming and J lost 4 bases, with 16 bases between them. The CDR3 length is 14 residues. In DNA, the CDR3 is TGCAGCGTGGCGGGCCGACAGGATTACAATGAGCAGTTCTTC. It encodes CSVAGRQDYNEQFF.

The genes are TRBV7-9 and TRBJ2-5; D not certain. CDR3 size: 13 residues. V lost 5 bases, J lost 5 bases, and 12 bases lay in between. The germline V gene encodes CDR1 SEHNR and CDR2 FQNEAQ (reference sequence). The CDR3 DNA is TGTGCCAGCAGCCCCGGCTCCCGGGAGACCCAGTACTTC. Translated, it gives CASSPGSRETQYF.